This is a list of T cell receptor beta chains from one sample in a study of cytomegalovirus exposure and HLA in healthy donors. TCRdb's copy holds only in-frame clones and misses some; the assay was immunoSEQ multiplex PCR. The table has more than 140,000 clones, roughly 91% seen once. Sequenced: PBMCs. These receptors were taken from a woman under 30 in good health and CMV-seropositive. Both conserved end residues are part of each CDR3. Fields, in order: V gene, CDR3 protein.

TRBV27	CASSWRGLANEKLFF
TRBV14	CASSQVRTGLYEQYF
TRBV27	CASRTGYRGGEEKLFF
TRBV7-8	CASSLGYPKTDTQYF
TRBV5-4	CASSTDRGADTQYF
TRBV29-1	CSVETGNTEAFF
TRBV6-5	CATLAGGNLYNEQFF
TRBV27	CASSLRGFGSYNEQFF
TRBV5-8	CASSLAGGAEAFF
TRBV5-1	CASNAVSNTGELFF
TRBV11-1	CASSHNRGETQYF
TRBV20-1	CSARAGETQYF
TRBV7-6	CASSSMRGGNTEAFF
TRBV29-1	CSVAGWYRTSQAGNEQFF
TRBV28	CASRRKSGGNTGELFF
TRBV6-6	CASSFGLAGGQDTQYF
TRBV30	CAWSGGTGVLDEQFF
TRBV9	CASSPRAVNTEAFF
TRBV2	CASSELGNEQFF
TRBV27	CASSSRVAGGDTQYF
TRBV6-1	CASTRESREQYF
TRBV29-1	CSVAGGKTGNTIYF
TRBV6-1	CASSTAGQANYGYTF
TRBV5-1	CASSPGTSGRASEFF
TRBV28	CASSLPREGAKVNEQFF
TRBV5-1	CASSLLGTGARETQYF
TRBV5-4	CASTPGGTEAFF
TRBV28	CASSAQGGEQYF
TRBV7-6	CASSPDPGLAGARQETQYF
TRBV28	CASSLGALLDLTSYEQYF
TRBV4-2	CASSQDRARTFTEAFF
TRBV2	CASSALSTQGEQYF
TRBV29-1	CSARLAGGGTDTQYF
TRBV18	CASSPPRRTGLGYGYTF
TRBV11-2	CASSMGQGNIVNTEAFF
TRBV29-1	CSVDGLAGGGAKNIQYF
TRBV2	CASIRTSAAIEQYF
TRBV7-2	CASSLGAGVTGELFF
TRBV18	CASSPGPTGVNTEAFF
TRBV2	CASREQGLSNQPQHF
TRBV6-5	CASSYGTDFYEQYF
TRBV7-2	CASSVTGQKETPVRGELFF
TRBV6-1	CASHGTPATNEKLFF
TRBV30	CACAPTYEQYF
TRBV15	CATSTRSGREPYEQYF